The 4 T cell receptor beta chains below all came from one sample that was sequenced in a study of blood T cell repertoires in COVID-19. The protocol was immunoSEQ multiplex PCR, while the TCRdb copy is restricted to in-frame clones and leaves out a portion. The sample lists just over 95,000 clones; over 75% were seen once. Sequencing used peripheral blood. These receptors were obtained from a man aged 60 to 69 with acute or convalescent COVID-19.

The rearrangement links TRBV10-1 to TRBJ2-7, with 7 bases identical to TRBD2. This CDR3 is built from 14 residues. Germline loops: CDR1 WNHNN, CDR2 SYGVQD (reference sequence). With V trimmed by 6 bases and J by 6 bases, 11 bases remained unmatched. The CDR3 region is CASSEPGPGGEQYF. The CDR3, as DNA: TGCGCCAGCAGCGAGCCAGGTCCGGGAGGCGAGCAGTACTTC.

V and J are TRBV5-8 and TRBJ1-6, with D unresolved. The CDR3 is 15 amino acids. Deletions cut 4 bases from V and 7 bases from J, with 15 bases between. In germline, CDR1 is SGHTS, CDR2 YDEGEE. Here the CDR3 reads CASSPIGRANSPLHF. The CDR3 DNA is TGTGCCAGCAGCCCCATAGGGAGGGCCAATTCACCCCTCCACTTT.

This clone has a handful of counts. The V call is TRBV6-4, the J call TRBJ1-1; D perhaps matches TRBD1 (5 bases). The CDR3 has 13 residues. Germline CDR1 is MRHNA and CDR2 is SNTAGT. Trimming stripped 8 bases from V and 4 bases from J, with 14 bases between. The DNA of the CDR3 is TGTGCCAGCCAAGCGAATAGGGGCACTGAAGCTTTCTTT. It yields the protein CASQANRGTEAFF.

The chain combines TRBV19 with TRBJ2-1; D ambiguous. The CDR3 length is 13 residues. Germline V CDR1 and CDR2: LNHDA, SQIVND (reference sequence). Trimming stripped 0 bases from V and 7 bases from J, with 7 bases between. In DNA, the CDR3 is TGTGCCAGTAGTATAGATCAAAATAATGAGCAGTTCTTC. Protein sequence: CASSIDQNNEQFF.